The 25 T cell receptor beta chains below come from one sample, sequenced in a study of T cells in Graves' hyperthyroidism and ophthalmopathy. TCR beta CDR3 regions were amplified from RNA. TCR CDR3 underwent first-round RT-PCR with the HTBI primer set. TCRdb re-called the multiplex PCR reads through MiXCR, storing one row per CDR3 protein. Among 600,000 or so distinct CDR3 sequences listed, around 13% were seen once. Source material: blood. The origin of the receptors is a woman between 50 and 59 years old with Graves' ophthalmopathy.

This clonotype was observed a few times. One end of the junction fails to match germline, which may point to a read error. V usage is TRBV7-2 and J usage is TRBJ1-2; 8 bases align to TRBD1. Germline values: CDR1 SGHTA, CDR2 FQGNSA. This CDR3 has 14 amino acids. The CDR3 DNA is TGTGCCAGCAGCTCTCAGGGGGCAGGCTATGGCCACACCTTC. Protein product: CASSSQGAGYGHTF. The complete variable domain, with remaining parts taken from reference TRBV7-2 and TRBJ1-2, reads GAGVSQSPSNKVTEKGKDVELRCDPISGHTALYWYRQSLGQGLEFLIYFQGNSAPDKSGLPSDRFSAERTGGSVSTLTIQRTQQEDSAVYLCASSSQGAGYGHTFGSGTRLTVV.

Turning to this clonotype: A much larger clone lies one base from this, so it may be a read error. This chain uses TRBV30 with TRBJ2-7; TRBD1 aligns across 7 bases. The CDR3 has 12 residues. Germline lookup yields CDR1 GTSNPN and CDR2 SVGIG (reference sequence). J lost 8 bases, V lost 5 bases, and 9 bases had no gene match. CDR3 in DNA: TGTGCCTGGCAGAGACAGGGTCTCAAGCAGTACTTC. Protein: CAWQRQGLKQYF. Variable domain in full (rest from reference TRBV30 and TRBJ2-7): SQTIHQWPATLVQPVGSPLSLECTVEGTSNPNLYWYRQAAGRGLQLLFYSVGIGQISSEVPQNLSASRPQDRQFILSSKKLLLSDSGFYLCAWQRQGLKQYFGPGTRLTVT.

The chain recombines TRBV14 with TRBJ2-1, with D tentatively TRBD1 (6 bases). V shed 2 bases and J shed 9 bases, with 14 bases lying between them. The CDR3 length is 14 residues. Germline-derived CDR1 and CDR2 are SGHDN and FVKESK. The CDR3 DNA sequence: TGTGCCAGCAGCCAATCTCAGGGGTTGGGTGAGCAGTTCTTC. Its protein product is CASSQSQGLGEQFF. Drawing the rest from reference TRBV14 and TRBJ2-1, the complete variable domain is EAGVTQFPSHSVIEKGQTVTLRCDPISGHDNLYWYRRVMGKEIKFLLHFVKESKQDESGMPNNRFLAERTGGTYSTLKVQPAELEDSGVYFCASSQSQGLGEQFFGPGTRLTVL.

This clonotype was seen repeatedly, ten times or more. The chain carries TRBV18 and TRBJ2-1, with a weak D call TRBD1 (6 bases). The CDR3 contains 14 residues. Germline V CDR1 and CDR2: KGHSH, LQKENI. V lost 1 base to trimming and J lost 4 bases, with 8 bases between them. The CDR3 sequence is CASSPQDSYNEQFF. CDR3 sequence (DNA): TGTGCCAGCTCACCACAGGACAGTTACAATGAGCAGTTCTTC.

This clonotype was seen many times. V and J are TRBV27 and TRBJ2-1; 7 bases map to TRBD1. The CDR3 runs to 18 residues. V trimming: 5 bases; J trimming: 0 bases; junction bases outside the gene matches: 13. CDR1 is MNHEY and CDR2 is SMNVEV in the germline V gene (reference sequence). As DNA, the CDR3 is TGTGCCAGCAGTAACAGGGGAACCGGACGAAGCTCCTACAATGAGCAGTTCTTC. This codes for CASSNRGTGRSSYNEQFF.

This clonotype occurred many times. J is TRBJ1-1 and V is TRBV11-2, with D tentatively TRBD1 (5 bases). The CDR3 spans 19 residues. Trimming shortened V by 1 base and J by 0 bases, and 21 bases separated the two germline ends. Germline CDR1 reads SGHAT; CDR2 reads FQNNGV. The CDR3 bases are TGTGCCAGCAGCTTAGTTTGGGGCAGTTTGCGTGGCATGAACACTGAAGCTTTCTTT. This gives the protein CASSLVWGSLRGMNTEAFF.

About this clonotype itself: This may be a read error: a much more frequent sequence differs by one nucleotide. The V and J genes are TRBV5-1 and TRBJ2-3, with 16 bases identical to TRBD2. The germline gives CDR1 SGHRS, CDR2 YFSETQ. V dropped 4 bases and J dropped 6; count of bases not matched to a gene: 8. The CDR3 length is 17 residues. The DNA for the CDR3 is TGCGCCAGCAGCCCGGGGACTAGCGGGAGGGGCGTCGATACGCAGTATTTT. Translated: CASSPGTSGRGVDTQYF.

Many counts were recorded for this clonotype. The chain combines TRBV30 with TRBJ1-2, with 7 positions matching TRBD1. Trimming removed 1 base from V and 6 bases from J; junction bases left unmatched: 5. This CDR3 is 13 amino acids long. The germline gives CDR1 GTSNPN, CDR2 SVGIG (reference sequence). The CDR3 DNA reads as TGTGCCTGGAGTGGCGACAGGGAGCATGGCTACACCTTC. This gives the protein CAWSGDREHGYTF.

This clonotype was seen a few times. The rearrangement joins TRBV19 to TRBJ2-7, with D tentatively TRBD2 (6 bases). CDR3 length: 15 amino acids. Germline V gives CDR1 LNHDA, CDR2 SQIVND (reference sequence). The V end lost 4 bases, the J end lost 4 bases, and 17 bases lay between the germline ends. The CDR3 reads CASSNSLGGRYEQYF. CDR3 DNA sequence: TGTGCCAGTAGTAACAGTCTAGGAGGGCGATACGAGCAGTACTTC. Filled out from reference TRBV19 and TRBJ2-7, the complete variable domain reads DGGITQSPKYLFRKEGQNVTLSCEQNLNHDAMYWYRQDPGQGLRLIYYSQIVNDFQKGDIAEGYSVSREKKESFPLTVTSAQKNPTAFYLCASSNSLGGRYEQYFGPGTRLTVT.

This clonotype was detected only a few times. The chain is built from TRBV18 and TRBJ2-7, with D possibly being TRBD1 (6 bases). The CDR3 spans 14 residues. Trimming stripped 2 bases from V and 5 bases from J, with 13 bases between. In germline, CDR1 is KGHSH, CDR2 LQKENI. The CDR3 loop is CASSPISGGHEQYF. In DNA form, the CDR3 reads TGTGCCAGCTCACCAATTAGTGGGGGCCACGAGCAGTACTTC.

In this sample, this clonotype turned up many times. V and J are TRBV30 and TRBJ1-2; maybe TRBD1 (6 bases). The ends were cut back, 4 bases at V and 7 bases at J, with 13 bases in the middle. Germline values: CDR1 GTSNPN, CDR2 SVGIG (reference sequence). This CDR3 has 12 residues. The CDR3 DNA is TGTGCCTGGACGACAGGAGCGGGTGGCTACACCTTC. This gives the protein CAWTTGAGGYTF.

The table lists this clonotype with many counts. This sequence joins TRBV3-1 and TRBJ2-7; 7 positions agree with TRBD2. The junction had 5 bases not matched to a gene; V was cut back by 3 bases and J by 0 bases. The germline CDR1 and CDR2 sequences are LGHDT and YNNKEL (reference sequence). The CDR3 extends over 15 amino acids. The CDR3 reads CASSQIASGSYEQYF. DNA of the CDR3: TGTGCCAGCAGCCAGATCGCTAGCGGCTCCTACGAGCAGTACTTC.

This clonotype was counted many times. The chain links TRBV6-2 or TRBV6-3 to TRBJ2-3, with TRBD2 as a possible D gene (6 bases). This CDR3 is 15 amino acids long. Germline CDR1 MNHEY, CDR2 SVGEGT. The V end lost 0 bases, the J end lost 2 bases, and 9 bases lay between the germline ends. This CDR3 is CASSYSAGITDTQYF. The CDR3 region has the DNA TGTGCCAGCAGTTACTCCGCGGGGATCACAGATACGCAGTATTTT.

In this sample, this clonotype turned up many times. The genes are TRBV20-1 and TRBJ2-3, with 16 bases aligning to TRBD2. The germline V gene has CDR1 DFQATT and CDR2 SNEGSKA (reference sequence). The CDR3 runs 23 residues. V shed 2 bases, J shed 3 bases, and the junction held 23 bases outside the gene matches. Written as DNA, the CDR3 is TGCAGTGCTAGAACCGGGACAGGCGAATCCCCCGGGACTAGCGGGAGGGTGACAGATACGCAGTATTTT. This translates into CSARTGTGESPGTSGRVTDTQYF.

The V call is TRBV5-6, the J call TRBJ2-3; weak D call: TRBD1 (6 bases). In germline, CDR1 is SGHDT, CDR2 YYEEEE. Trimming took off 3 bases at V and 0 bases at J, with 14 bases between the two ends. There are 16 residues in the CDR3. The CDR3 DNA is TGTGCCAGCAGCTCCTCAGGGGACGCTAGCACAGATACGCAGTATTTT. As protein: CASSSSGDASTDTQYF.

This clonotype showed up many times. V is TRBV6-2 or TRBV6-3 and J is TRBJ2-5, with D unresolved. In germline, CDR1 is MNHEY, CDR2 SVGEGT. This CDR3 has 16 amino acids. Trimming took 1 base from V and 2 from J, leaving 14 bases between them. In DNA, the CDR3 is TGTGCCAGCAGTTACTTTGCGCCACAACCTCAAGAGACCCAGTACTTC. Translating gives CASSYFAPQPQETQYF.

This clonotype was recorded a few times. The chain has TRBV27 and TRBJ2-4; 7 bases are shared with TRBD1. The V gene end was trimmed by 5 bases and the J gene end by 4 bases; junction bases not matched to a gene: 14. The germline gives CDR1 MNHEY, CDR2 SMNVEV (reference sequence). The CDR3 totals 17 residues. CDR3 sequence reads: CASSPGFRGTIKNIQYF. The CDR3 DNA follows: TGTGCCAGCAGTCCGGGCTTCAGGGGGACGATTAAAAACATTCAGTACTTC.

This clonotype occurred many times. As DNA, the CDR3 is TGTGCCTGGAGTGTACGCGGGAGGGCCCCAGATACGCAGTATTTT. Its translation is CAWSVRGRAPDTQYF. J is TRBJ2-3 and V is TRBV30; 9 nucleotides align to TRBD2. CDR1 is GTSNPN, CDR2 SVGIG, per germline (reference sequence). J lost 4 bases, V lost 0 bases, and 5 bases had no gene match. CDR3 length: 15 residues.

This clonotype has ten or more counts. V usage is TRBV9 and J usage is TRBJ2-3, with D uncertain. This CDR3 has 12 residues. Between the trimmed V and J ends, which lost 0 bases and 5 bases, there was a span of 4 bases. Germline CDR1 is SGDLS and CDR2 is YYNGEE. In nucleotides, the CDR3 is TGTGCCAGCAGCGTAGGGGTAGATACGCAGTATTTT. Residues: CASSVGVDTQYF. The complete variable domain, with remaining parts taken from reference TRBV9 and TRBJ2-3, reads DSGVTQTPKHLITATGQRVTLRCSPRSGDLSVYWYQQSLDQGLQFLIQYYNGEERAKGNILERFSAQQFPDLHSELNLSSLELGDSALYFCASSVGVDTQYFGPGTRLTVL.

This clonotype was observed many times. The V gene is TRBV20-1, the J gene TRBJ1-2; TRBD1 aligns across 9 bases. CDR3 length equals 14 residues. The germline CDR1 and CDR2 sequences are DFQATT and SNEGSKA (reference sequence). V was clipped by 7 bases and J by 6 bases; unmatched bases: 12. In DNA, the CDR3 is TGCAGTGTCTCCGGAACAGGGGGCAGTGATGGCTACACCTTC. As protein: CSVSGTGGSDGYTF.

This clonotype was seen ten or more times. CDR3 in amino acids: CSVAGTGGGNQPQHF. CDR3 nucleotides: TGCAGCGTGGCCGGGACAGGGGGAGGCAATCAGCCCCAGCATTTT. V is TRBV29-1 and J is TRBJ1-5, with 11 bases matching TRBD1. Germline CDR1 reads SQVTM; CDR2 reads ANQGSEA. Unmatched junction bases numbered 6, after V lost 6 bases and J lost 2 bases. The CDR3 is made up of 15 amino acids.

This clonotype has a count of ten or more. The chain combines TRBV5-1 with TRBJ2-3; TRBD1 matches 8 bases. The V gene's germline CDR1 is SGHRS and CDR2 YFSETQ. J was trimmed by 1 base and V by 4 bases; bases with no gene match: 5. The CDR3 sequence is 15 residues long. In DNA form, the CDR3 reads TGCGCCAGCAGCACGACAGGGGACCGCACAGATACGCAGTATTTT. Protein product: CASSTTGDRTDTQYF.

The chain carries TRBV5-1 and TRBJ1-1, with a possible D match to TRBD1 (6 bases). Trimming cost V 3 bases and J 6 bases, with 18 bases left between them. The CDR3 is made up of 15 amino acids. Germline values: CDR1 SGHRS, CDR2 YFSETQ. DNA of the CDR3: TGCGCCAGCAGCTCAGCGGCCACAGGGTGGGCTGAAGCTTTCTTT. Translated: CASSSAATGWAEAFF.

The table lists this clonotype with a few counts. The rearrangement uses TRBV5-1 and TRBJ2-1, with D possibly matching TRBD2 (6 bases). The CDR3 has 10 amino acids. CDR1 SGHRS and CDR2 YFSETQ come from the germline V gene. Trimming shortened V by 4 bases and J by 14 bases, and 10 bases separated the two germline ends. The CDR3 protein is CASSAGSKFF. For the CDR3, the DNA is TGCGCCAGCAGCGCCGGGAGCAAGTTCTTC. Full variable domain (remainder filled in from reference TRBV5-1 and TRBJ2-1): KAGVTQTPRYLIKTRGQQVTLSCSPISGHRSVSWYQQTPGQGLQFLFEYFSETQRNKGNFPGRFSGRQFSNSRSEMNVSTLELGDSALYLCASSAGSKFFGPGTRLTVL.

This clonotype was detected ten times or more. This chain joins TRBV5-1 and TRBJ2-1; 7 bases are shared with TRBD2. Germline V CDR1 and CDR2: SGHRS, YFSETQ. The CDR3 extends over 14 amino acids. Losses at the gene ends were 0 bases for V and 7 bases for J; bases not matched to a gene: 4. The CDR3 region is CASSLGGSNNEQFF. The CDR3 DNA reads TGCGCCAGCAGCTTGGGCGGGAGTAATAATGAGCAGTTCTTC.